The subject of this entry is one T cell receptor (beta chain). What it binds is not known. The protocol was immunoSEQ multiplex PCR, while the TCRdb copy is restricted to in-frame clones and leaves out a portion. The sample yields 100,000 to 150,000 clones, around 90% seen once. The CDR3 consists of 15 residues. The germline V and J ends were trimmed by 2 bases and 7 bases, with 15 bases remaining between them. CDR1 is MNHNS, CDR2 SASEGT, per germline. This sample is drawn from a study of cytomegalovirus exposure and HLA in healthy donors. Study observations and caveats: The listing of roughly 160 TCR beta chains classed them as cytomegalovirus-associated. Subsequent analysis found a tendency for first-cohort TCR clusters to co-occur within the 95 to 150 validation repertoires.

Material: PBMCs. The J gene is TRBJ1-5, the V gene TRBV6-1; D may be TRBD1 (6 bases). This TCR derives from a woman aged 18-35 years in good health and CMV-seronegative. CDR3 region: CASSEIWGQGQPQHF. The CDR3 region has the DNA TGTGCCAGCAGTGAAATCTGGGGGCAGGGACAGCCCCAGCATTTT.